A selection of T cell receptor beta chains follows, all from one sample in a study of blood T cell repertoires in COVID-19. Measured with immunoSEQ multiplex PCR; TCRdb has only the in-frame clones, and not every one. The sample consists of 310,000 or so clones, about nine tenths of them appearing once. Sequenced sample: PBMCs or T cells enriched from blood (not recorded which). These receptors all come from a woman aged 35 to 49 who had recovered from COVID-19. Each CDR3 is given with its conserved first and last residue. The D gene is left open where the match is weak. The size field is filled for only some rows; it gives once, few, many or a size class.

d_call	clone_size	v_call	j_call	cdr3_nt	cdr3_aa
TRBD2	.	TRBV18	TRBJ2-1	TGTGCCAGCTCACCACGGAACCGAGGGACTAGCGGTTGGGAGCAGTTCTTC	CASSPRNRGTSGWEQFF
TRBD1	.	TRBV6-5	TRBJ2-7	TGTGCCAGCAGTTCAACAGGGGGCTCCTACGAGCAGTACTTC	CASSSTGGSYEQYF
TRBD1	.	TRBV7-9	TRBJ2-5	TGTGCCAGCAGCTTAGTCTGGGACAGGGCTGAGACCCAGTACTTC	CASSLVWDRAETQYF
.	.	TRBV18	TRBJ2-7	TGTGCCAGCTCACCTCCTAAGACCTACGAGCAGTACTTC	CASSPPKTYEQYF
TRBD2	.	TRBV20-1	TRBJ2-2	TGCAGTGCTAGTCCCTTGGCGGGAGGCCCTCCGGGGATCACCGGGGAGCTGTTTTTT	CSASPLAGGPPGITGELFF
TRBD2	.	TRBV7-3	TRBJ2-2	TGTGCCAGCAGCTTAACGGGGACTAGCGGGAGGCACGGGGAGCTGTTTTTT	CASSLTGTSGRHGELFF
.	.	TRBV24-1	TRBJ2-3	TGTGCCACCAGTGATTTTAAGGAGAGTGAAGCAGGGCCCACAGATACGCAGTATTTT	CATSDFKESEAGPTDTQYF
TRBD1	.	TRBV27	TRBJ1-1	TGTGCCAGCAGTCCTCGACAGGGGGCGCGGGCTGAAGCTTTCTTT	CASSPRQGARAEAFF
.	.	TRBV7-2	TRBJ2-7	TGTGCCAGCAGCTATCAGCAGGGAATCTCCTACGAGCAGTACTTC	CASSYQQGISYEQYF
TRBD1	.	TRBV24-1	TRBJ2-5	TGTGCCACCAGTCCGGGGGACAGGGCCCTCCGGGAGACCCAGTACTTC	CATSPGDRALRETQYF
.	.	TRBV30	TRBJ2-7	TGTGCCTGGAACCCGGCGGCCTCCTACGAGCAGTACTTC	CAWNPAASYEQYF
TRBD2	.	TRBV10-1	TRBJ2-2	TGCGCCAGCAGCGCGGGGGGCCTGAACACCGGGGAGCTGTTTTTT	CASSAGGLNTGELFF
.	.	TRBV5-1	TRBJ2-3	TGCGCCAGCAGCTCGATAGGCGGGAGCACAGATACGCAGTATTTT	CASSSIGGSTDTQYF
TRBD2	.	TRBV10-3	TRBJ2-3	TGTGCCATCAGGGTATTCGCGGGGGAGGGCACAGATACGCAGTATTTT	CAIRVFAGEGTDTQYF
.	.	TRBV4-1	TRBJ2-3	TGCGCCACCCGGTACGGAGATACGCAGTATTTT	CATRYGDTQYF
.	.	TRBV7-2	TRBJ2-2	TGTGCCAGCAGCCCGAGGGGGGGGGTCCTGAACACCGGGGAGCTGTTTTTT	CASSPRGGVLNTGELFF
.	.	TRBV7-9	TRBJ2-7	TGTGCCAGCAGCTACACCTACGAGCAGTACTTC	CASSYTYEQYF
TRBD1	.	TRBV5-6	TRBJ1-1	TGTGCCAGCAGCAGGACAGGGAGGAACACTGAAGCTTTCTTT	CASSRTGRNTEAFF
.	.	TRBV24-1	TRBJ2-1	TGTGCCACCAGTGATTTGGCGGGGTTCGAGGTCTATGAGCAGTTCTTC	CATSDLAGFEVYEQFF
.	.	TRBV7-2	TRBJ1-1	TGTGCCAGCAGCTCGACGGGGGGCACCACTGAAGCTTTCTTT	CASSSTGGTTEAFF
TRBD1	.	TRBV6-2/TRBV6-3	TRBJ1-1	TGTGCCAGCAGTTACCCCGAGGGACAGGGGAAGTTAGAAGCTTTCTTT	CASSYPEGQGKLEAFF
TRBD1	.	TRBV27	TRBJ1-2	TGTGCCAGCAGCCCGGGACAGATCTATGGCTACACCTTC	CASSPGQIYGYTF
TRBD2	.	TRBV18	TRBJ2-5	TGTGCCAGCTCACCACGGGACAGCGGGGGGGAGACCCAGTACTTC	CASSPRDSGGETQYF
.	.	TRBV11-3	TRBJ2-5	TGTGCCAGCAGCTATCGTGGTTCTATGGAGACCCAGTACTTC	CASSYRGSMETQYF
TRBD1	.	TRBV28	TRBJ1-5	TGTGCCAGCAGTTTACTCCTGGACAGGGCAGACCAGCCCCAGCATTTT	CASSLLLDRADQPQHF
.	.	TRBV6-2/TRBV6-3	TRBJ2-7	TGTGCCAGCAGTCTAGACTTCCCCGGCGAGCAGTACTTC	CASSLDFPGEQYF
TRBD2	.	TRBV5-6	TRBJ2-7	TGTGCCAGCAGCTTGGGGGGAGCGGGAGGCTACGAGCAGTACTTC	CASSLGGAGGYEQYF
.	.	TRBV10-2	TRBJ1-2	TGCGCCAGCAGTCCGACAGTAACGTATGGCTACACCTTC	CASSPTVTYGYTF
TRBD2	.	TRBV3-1/TRBV3-2	TRBJ2-1	TGTGCCAGCAGCCATTTGGAGACTAGCGGGAGGGAGCAGTTCTTC	CASSHLETSGREQFF
.	.	TRBV28	TRBJ2-5	TGTGCCAGCAGTTTAGCGGTTCAAGAGACCCAGTACTTC	CASSLAVQETQYF
TRBD2	.	TRBV7-8	TRBJ2-3	TGTGCCAGCCGCTTAGAAGCGGGAGCCATGGATACGCAGTATTTT	CASRLEAGAMDTQYF
.	.	TRBV6-2/TRBV6-3	TRBJ2-7	TGTGCCAGCAGTTACTCGACGAACAGGGCCGAGCAGTACTTC	CASSYSTNRAEQYF
.	.	TRBV29-1	TRBJ1-2	TGCAGCGTTGAAGGACAGACGATGAACTATGGCTACACCTTC	CSVEGQTMNYGYTF
TRBD2	.	TRBV13	TRBJ2-2	TGTGCCAGCAGCGTACTAGCGGGAGGGTACGCCGGGGAGCTGTTTTTT	CASSVLAGGYAGELFF
TRBD1	.	TRBV7-6	TRBJ1-5	TGTGCCAGCAGCTTATGGACAGGGGGTTCACAGCCCCAGCATTTT	CASSLWTGGSQPQHF
TRBD2	.	TRBV28	TRBJ2-1	TGTGCCAGCAGCCACTCGGGAGGAGGAGGCAATGAGCAGTTCTTC	CASSHSGGGGNEQFF
TRBD2	.	TRBV18	TRBJ2-7	TGTGCCAGCTCACTAGCGGGGGATAAGAACGAGCAGTACTTC	CASSLAGDKNEQYF
.	.	TRBV4-2	TRBJ2-7	TGTGCCAGCAGCCAAGAGCCTGGCAGGCTAACCTTC	CASSQEPGRLTF
.	few	TRBV5-1	TRBJ1-5	TGCGCCAGCAGCATAACAGAAGCAGGGGCGGATCAGCCCCAGCATTTT	CASSITEAGADQPQHF
.	.	TRBV7-3	TRBJ1-1	TGTGCCAGCAGCTTGGAGAGAGGGACTGAAGCTTTCTTT	CASSLERGTEAFF
.	.	TRBV9	TRBJ2-7	TGTGCCAGCAGCGTAGGGGCGGGGTCGGGCTACGAGCAGTACTTC	CASSVGAGSGYEQYF
TRBD2	.	TRBV7-8	TRBJ2-2	TGTGCCAGCAGCCAGGGACTAGCGGGGGGCACCACCGGGGAGCTGTTTTTT	CASSQGLAGGTTGELFF
TRBD1	.	TRBV25-1	TRBJ2-7	TGTGCCAGCAGTGAAGTTGACAGGGCCTACGAGCAGTACTTC	CASSEVDRAYEQYF
.	few	TRBV28	TRBJ2-3	TGTGCCAGCAGTTCTAGCGTAGCCACAGATACGCAGTATTTT	CASSSSVATDTQYF
TRBD2	.	TRBV27	TRBJ2-2	TGTGCCAGCAGTTTATCGTGGCGGGGGGTGAACACCGGGGAGCTGTTTTTT	CASSLSWRGVNTGELFF